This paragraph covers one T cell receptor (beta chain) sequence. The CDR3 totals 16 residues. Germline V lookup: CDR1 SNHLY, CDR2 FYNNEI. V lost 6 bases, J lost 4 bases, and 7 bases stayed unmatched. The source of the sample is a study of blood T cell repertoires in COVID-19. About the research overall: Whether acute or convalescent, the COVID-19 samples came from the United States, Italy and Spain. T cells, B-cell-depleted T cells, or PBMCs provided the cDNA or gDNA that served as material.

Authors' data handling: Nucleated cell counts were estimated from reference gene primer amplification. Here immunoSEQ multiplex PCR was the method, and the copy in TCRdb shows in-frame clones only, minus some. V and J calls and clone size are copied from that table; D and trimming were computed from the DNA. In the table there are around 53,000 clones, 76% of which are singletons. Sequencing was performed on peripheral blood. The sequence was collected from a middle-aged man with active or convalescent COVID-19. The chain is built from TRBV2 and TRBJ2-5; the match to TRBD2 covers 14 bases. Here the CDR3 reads CASRVGTSGSGETQYF. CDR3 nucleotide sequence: TGTGCCAGCAGAGTCGGGACTAGCGGGAGCGGAGAGACCCAGTACTTC.